The TCR beta chain described here comes from a study of PD-1 blockade in classical Hodgkin lymphoma. A remark on this clone: The junction differs from germline at one of its ends, possibly a read error.

Profiled with immunoSEQ multiplex PCR; TCRdb holds only in-frame clones, not every one. Of 25,000 to 30,000 clones listed, 86% were seen once; the top ten hold less than 0.5%. Time point reported: cycle 4 day 1 (C4D1), after more than five weeks of nivolumab. Brentuximab vedotin exposure varied, and every patient relapsed after autologous stem cell transplantation. CD4+ T cells were purified from thawed PBMCs by magnetic negative selection. This clonotype was obtained from a human donor with classical Hodgkin lymphoma. Sequences were derived from CD4+ T cells from blood, sampled before the fourth cycle of nivolumab.

The CDR3 DNA reads TGTGCTAGCAGCTTAGTACAGCAAGAGACCCAGTACTTC. Translation gives CASSLVQQETQYF. This chain joins TRBV7-7 and TRBJ2-5; no reliable D call. The CDR3 loop spans 13 amino acids. CDR1 is SSHAT and CDR2 is FNYEAQ in the germline V gene (reference sequence).